The T cell receptor (beta chain) described here comes from a study of T cell repertoires in cytomegalovirus infection. On the study more broadly: Recently identified HLA-C-restricted CMV epitopes were used, and well-studied HLA-B-restricted CMV epitopes were used as well. Public TCR beta signatures provided an indication of both CMV infection and a matching HLA type.

About this clonotype: Its antigen remains unidentified.

From the reads, TCRdb called clonotypes with MiXCR, one entry per CDR3 protein. This table holds about 400,000 distinct CDR3 sequences, roughly a third found once. Whole-study results and caveats: There were HLA-C-restricted CMV-specific TCR beta clonotypes dominating the ex vivo response.

Germline assignment: CDR1 LNHDA and CDR2 SQIVND (reference sequence). J gave up 5 bases and V 5 bases, and 11 bases lay outside the gene matches. The CDR3 contains 16 residues. This sample comprised cultured PBMCs, obtained from culture after CMV antigen stimulation. This chain joins TRBV19 and TRBJ2-1; TRBD2 agrees at 8 bases. The clonotype was recovered from a human donor in good health (CMV status not recorded). Some clones in this sample may be carry-over from other donors' samples. The CDR3 here is CASSREVSGINNEQFF. The CDR3 bases are TGTGCCAGTAGTCGGGAGGTTAGCGGGATCAACAATGAGCAGTTCTTC.